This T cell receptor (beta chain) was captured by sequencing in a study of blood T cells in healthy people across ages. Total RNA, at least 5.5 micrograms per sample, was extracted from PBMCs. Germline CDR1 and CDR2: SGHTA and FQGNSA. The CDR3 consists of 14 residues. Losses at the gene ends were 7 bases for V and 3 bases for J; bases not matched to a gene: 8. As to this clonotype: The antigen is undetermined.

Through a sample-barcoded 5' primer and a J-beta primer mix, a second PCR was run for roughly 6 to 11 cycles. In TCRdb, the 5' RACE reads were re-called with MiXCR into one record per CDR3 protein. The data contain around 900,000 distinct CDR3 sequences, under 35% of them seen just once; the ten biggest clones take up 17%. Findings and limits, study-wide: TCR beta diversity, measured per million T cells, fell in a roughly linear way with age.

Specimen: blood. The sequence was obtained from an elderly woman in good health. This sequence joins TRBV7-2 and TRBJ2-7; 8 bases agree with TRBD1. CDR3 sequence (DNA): TGTGCCAGCAACCAATTCGGACAGGGCTACGAGCAGTACTTC. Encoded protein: CASNQFGQGYEQYF.